Presented here are 15 T cell receptor beta chains from one specimen sequenced in a study of cytomegalovirus exposure and HLA in healthy donors. Sequencing was performed with immunoSEQ multiplex PCR; in TCRdb, only in-frame clones are kept and a portion is missing. The data show 50,000 to 70,000 clones, 85% to 95% seen once. The sample comprised PBMCs. These receptors came from a woman aged 18-29 years in good health and CMV-seropositive.

The V call is TRBV30, the J call TRBJ2-3, with a possible D match to TRBD1 (6 bases). The V gene lost 2 bases and the J gene lost 0 bases, with 6 bases spanning the gap. This CDR3 region has 13 residues. In germline, CDR1 is GTSNPN, CDR2 SVGIG (reference sequence). Here the CDR3 DNA reads TGTGCCTGGAGTCAGGGGAGCACAGATACGCAGTATTTT. Encoded protein: CAWSQGSTDTQYF.

The chain carries TRBV6-5 and TRBJ1-5, with TRBD1 matching over 8 bases. CDR3 length equals 14 residues. The germline V gene has CDR1 MNHEY and CDR2 SVGAGI. With 5 bases clipped from V and 6 bases from J, the junction kept 6 bases outside the gene matches. The CDR3 coding sequence is TGTGCCAGCAGTACGGACAGGGTGGGTCAGCCCCAGCATTTT. Amino acid sequence: CASSTDRVGQPQHF.

V and J are TRBV28 and TRBJ1-4; 10 nucleotides agree with TRBD1. Trimming removed 6 bases from V and 6 bases from J; junction bases left unmatched: 4. The germline gives CDR1 MDHEN, CDR2 SYDVKM. The CDR3 contains 14 residues. The CDR3 DNA is TGTGCCAGCAGGACAGGGGGCAAGGATGAAAAACTGTTTTTT. Translating gives CASRTGGKDEKLFF.

The J gene is TRBJ1-1, the V gene TRBV15; maybe TRBD1 (5 bases). The CDR3 has 15 amino acids. The germline V and J ends were trimmed by 0 bases and 4 bases, with 12 bases remaining between them. CDR1 is LNHNV and CDR2 is YYDKDF in the germline V gene (reference sequence). The chain's CDR3 is CATSRDGGERTEAFF. DNA of the CDR3: TGTGCCACCAGCAGAGATGGGGGGGAGCGCACTGAAGCTTTCTTT.

The chain combines TRBV28 with TRBJ1-5; 7 positions match TRBD1. The V gene end was trimmed by 10 bases and the J gene end by 0 bases; junction bases not matched to a gene: 6. The CDR3 runs 14 residues. Germline CDR1 MDHEN, CDR2 SYDVKM. CDR3 nucleotide sequence: TGTGCCATCAGGGGGGGGTATAGCAATCAGCCCCAGCATTTT. Translating gives CAIRGGYSNQPQHF.

This clone turned up a few times. The V and J genes are TRBV7-2 and TRBJ1-3; no definite D call. Trimming cost V 5 bases and J 4 bases, with 12 bases left between them. The CDR3 runs 14 residues. Germline-derived CDR1 and CDR2 are SGHTA and FQGNSA. In nucleotides, the CDR3 is TGTGCCAGCAGCCTACCTGGGCAGGGAAACACCATATATTTT. As protein: CASSLPGQGNTIYF.

This chain joins TRBV6-1 and TRBJ1-2, with 10 bases aligning to TRBD1. The CDR3 has 15 amino acids. CDR1 MNHNS and CDR2 SASEGT come from the germline V gene. V lost 6 bases to trimming and J lost 1 base; unmatched junction nucleotides: 5. CDR3 region: CASRGTGAINYGYTF. In DNA, the CDR3 is TGTGCCAGCAGGGGGACAGGGGCGATTAACTATGGCTACACCTTC.

V usage is TRBV4-1 and J usage is TRBJ2-7; TRBD1 is a possible D gene (5 bases). CDR3 length: 14 residues. The V gene lost 0 bases and the J gene lost 2 bases, with 8 bases spanning the gap. Germline CDR1 MGHRA, CDR2 YSYEKL. CDR3 sequence reads: CASSQDRVPYEQYF. The CDR3 coding sequence is TGCGCCAGCAGCCAAGACAGGGTCCCCTACGAGCAGTACTTC.

The chain carries TRBV19 and TRBJ2-3, with 9 bases identical to TRBD2. With V trimmed by 5 bases and J by 0 bases, 6 bases remained unmatched. Germline V gene data show CDR1 as LNHDA and CDR2 as SQIVND (reference sequence). CDR3 length equals 16 residues. The CDR3 DNA reads as TGTGCCAGTAGTCCAAAGCGGGGGGAAAGCACAGATACGCAGTATTTT. It is translated as CASSPKRGESTDTQYF.

The chain is built from TRBV28 and TRBJ1-1; tentatively, D is TRBD1 (5 bases). The CDR3 has 14 amino acids. Germline V CDR1 and CDR2: MDHEN, SYDVKM. V dropped 7 bases and J dropped 11 bases, with 23 bases sitting between them. The CDR3 sequence: CASKGIDRLRIAFF. CDR3 nucleotide sequence: TGTGCCAGCAAGGGGATTGACCGCCTAAGGATCGCTTTCTTT.

This clone has just a few counts. The chain employs TRBV6-1 and TRBJ1-5; maybe TRBD1 (6 bases). This CDR3 has 15 amino acids. The V end lost 7 bases, the J end lost 3 bases, and 16 bases lay between the germline ends. Germline V gene data show CDR1 as MNHNS and CDR2 as SASEGT. CDR3 nucleotides: TGTGCCAGCAAGAATGAACAGGGATTCAATCAGCCCCAGCATTTT. Amino acids: CASKNEQGFNQPQHF.

CDR3 protein: CSVVTAGYEQYF. For the CDR3, the DNA is TGCAGCGTTGTGACAGCAGGCTACGAGCAGTACTTC. V and J are TRBV29-1 and TRBJ2-7; TRBD1 might be the D (5 bases). CDR1 and CDR2 (germline): SQVTM, ANQGSEA. V gave up 4 bases and J gave up 3 bases, with 10 bases separating them. The length of the CDR3 is 12 residues.

The gene calls are TRBV6-1 and TRBJ2-1; D not certain. Looked up from germline, CDR1 is MNHNS and CDR2 is SASEGT. The CDR3 loop spans 14 amino acids. Trimming cost V 2 bases and J 4 bases, with 9 bases left between them. The CDR3 loop is CASSELGLYNEQFF. The CDR3 DNA reads TGTGCCAGCAGTGAACTGGGCCTTTACAATGAGCAGTTCTTC.

A single count supports this clone. The junction shows a germline mismatch at one end, possibly a read error. V is TRBV25-1 and J is TRBJ2-5; 12 bases are shared with TRBD2. Germline lookup yields CDR1 MGHDK and CDR2 SYGVNS. This CDR3 has 16 amino acids. CDR3 in DNA: TGTGACAGCAGTGGTCCCGGACTAGCGGGACGGGAGACCCAGTACTTC. Protein: CDSSGPGLAGRETQYF. Supplemented by reference TRBV25-1 and TRBJ2-5, the full variable domain reads EADIYQTPRYLVIGTGKKITLECSQTMGHDKMYWYQQDPGMELHLIHYSYGVNSTEKGDLSSESTVSRIRTEHFPLTLESARPSHTSQYLCDSSGPGLAGRETQYFGPGTRLLVL.

J is TRBJ1-1 and V is TRBV19; D might be TRBD1 (5 bases). CDR3 size: 13 residues. Germline V lookup: CDR1 LNHDA, CDR2 SQIVND (reference sequence). V dropped 1 base and J dropped 8 bases, with 11 bases sitting between them. The CDR3 is CASSIGDFWEAFF. Written as DNA, the CDR3 is TGTGCCAGTAGTATAGGGGACTTTTGGGAAGCTTTCTTT.